This TCR beta chain emerged from a study of tumor-infiltrating lymphocytes in glioblastoma multiforme. Study-level results: Just one glioblastoma patient contributed to the TCR-mutation comparison.

Looked up from germline, CDR1 is SGHVS and CDR2 is FQNEAQ. The CDR3 runs to 17 residues. TCR beta libraries were built from RNA through three nested multiplex PCR rounds using modified ARM-PCR. MiXCR, run by TCRdb on the multiplex PCR reads, gives a single entry per CDR3 protein. Of about 15,000 distinct CDR3 sequences listed, more than 65% are singletons. A remark on this clonotype: Its antigen is unidentified. Relative to the germline gene, one junction end is altered; a read error may explain this.

The sequenced material came from brain tumor tissue. This rearrangement joins TRBV7-8 to TRBJ1-4; possibly TRBD1 for D (5 bases). The receptor was derived from a male donor with glioblastoma. The DNA for the CDR3 is TGTGCCAGCAGCTTAGCAGGCGGGGGAGTCCGTCGTGAAAAGCTGCTTTTT. As protein: CASSLAGGGVRREKLLF.